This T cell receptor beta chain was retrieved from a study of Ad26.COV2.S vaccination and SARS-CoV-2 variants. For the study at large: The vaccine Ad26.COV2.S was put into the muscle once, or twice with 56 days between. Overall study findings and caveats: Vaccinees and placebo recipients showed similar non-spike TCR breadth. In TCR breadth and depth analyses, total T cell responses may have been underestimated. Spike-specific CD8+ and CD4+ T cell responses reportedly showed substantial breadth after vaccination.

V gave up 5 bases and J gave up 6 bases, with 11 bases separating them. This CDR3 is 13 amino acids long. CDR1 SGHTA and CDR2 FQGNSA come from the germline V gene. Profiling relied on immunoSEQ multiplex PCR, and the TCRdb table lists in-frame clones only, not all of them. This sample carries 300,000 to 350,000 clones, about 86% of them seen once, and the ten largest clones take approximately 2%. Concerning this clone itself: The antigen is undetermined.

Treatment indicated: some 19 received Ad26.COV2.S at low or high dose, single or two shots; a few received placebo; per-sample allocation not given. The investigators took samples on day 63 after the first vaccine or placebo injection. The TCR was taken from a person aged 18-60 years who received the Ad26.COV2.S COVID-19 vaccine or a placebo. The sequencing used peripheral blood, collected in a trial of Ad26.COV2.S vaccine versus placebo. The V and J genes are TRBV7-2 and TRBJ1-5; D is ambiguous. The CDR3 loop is CASSNSAGQPQHF. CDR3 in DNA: TGTGCCAGCAGCAACAGTGCGGGTCAGCCCCAGCATTTT.